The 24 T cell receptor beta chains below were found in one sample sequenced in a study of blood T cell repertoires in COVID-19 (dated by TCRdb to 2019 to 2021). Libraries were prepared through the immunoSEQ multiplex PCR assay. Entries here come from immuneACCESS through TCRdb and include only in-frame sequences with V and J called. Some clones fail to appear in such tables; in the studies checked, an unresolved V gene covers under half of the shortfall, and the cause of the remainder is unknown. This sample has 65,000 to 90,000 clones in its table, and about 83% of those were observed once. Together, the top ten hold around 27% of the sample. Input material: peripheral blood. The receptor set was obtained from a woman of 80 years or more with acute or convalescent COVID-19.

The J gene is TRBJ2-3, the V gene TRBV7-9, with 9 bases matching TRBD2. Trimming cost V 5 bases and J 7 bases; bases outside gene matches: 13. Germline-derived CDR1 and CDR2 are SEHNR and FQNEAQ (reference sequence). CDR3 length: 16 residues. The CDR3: CASSLPLAGLSNTQYF. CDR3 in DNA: TGTGCCAGCAGCCTGCCTCTAGCGGGATTGTCTAATACGCAGTATTTT. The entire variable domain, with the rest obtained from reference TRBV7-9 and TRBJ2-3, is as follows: DTGVSQNPRHKITKRGQNVTFRCDPISEHNRLYWYRQTLGQGPEFLTYFQNEAQLEKSRLLSDRFSAERPKGSFSTLEIQRTEQGDSAMYLCASSLPLAGLSNTQYFGPGTRLTVL.

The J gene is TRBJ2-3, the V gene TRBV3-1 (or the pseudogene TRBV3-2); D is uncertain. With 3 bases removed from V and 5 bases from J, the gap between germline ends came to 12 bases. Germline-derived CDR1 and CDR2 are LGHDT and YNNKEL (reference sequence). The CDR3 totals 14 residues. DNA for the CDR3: TGTGCCAGCAGCCAGCCGAATTACAGAGATACGCAGTATTTT. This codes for CASSQPNYRDTQYF.

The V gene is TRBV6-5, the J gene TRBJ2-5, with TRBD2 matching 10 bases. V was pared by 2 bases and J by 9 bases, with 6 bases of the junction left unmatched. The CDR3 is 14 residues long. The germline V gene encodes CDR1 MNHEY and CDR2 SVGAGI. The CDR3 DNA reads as TGTGCCAGCAGTTACCGGACTAGCGGCGACTCCCAGTACTTC. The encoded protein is CASSYRTSGDSQYF.

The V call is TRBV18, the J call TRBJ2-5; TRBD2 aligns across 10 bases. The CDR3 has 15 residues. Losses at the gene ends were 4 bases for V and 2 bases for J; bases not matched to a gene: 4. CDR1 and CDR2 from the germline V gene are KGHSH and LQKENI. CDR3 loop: CASSLRTSGQETQYF. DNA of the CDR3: TGTGCCAGCTCACTGCGGACTAGCGGACAAGAGACCCAGTACTTC.

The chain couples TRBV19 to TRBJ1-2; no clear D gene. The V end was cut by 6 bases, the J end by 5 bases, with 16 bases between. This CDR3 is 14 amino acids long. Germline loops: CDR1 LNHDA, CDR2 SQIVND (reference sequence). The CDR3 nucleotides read TGTGCCAGTAGCCTAGACTGGACTGCTTATGGCTACACCTTC. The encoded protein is CASSLDWTAYGYTF.

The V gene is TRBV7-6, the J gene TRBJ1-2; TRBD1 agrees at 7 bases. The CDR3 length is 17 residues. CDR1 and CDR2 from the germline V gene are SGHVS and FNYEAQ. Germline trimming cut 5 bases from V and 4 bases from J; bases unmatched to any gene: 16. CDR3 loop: CASSLREGQRGFYGYTF. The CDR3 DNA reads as TGTGCCAGCAGCCTTAGAGAGGGACAGAGAGGTTTCTATGGCTACACCTTC. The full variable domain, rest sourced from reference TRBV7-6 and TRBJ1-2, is GAGVSQSPRYKVTKRGQDVALRCDPISGHVSLYWYRQALGQGPEFLTYFNYEAQQDKSGLPNDRFSAERPEGSISTLTIQRTEQRDSAMYRCASSLREGQRGFYGYTFGSGTRLTVV.

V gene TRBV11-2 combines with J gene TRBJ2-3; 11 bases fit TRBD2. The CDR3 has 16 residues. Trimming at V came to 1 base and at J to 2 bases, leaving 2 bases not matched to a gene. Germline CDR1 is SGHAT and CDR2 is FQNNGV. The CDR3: CASSLGTSGPTDTQYF. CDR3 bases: TGTGCCAGCAGCTTAGGGACTAGCGGGCCCACAGATACGCAGTATTTT.

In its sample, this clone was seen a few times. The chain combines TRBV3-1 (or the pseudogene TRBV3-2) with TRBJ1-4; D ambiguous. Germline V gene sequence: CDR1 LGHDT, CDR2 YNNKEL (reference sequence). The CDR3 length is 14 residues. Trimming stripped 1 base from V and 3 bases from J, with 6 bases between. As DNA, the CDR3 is TGTGCCAGCAGCCAAGGGGAGGCTAATGAAAAACTGTTTTTT. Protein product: CASSQGEANEKLFF.

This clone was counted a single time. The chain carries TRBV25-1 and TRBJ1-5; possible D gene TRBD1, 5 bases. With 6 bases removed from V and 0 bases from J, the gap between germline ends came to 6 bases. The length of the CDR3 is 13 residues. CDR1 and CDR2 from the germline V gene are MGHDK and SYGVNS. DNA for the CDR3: TGTGCCAGCAGCAGGGATAGCAATCAGCCCCAGCATTTT. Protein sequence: CASSRDSNQPQHF. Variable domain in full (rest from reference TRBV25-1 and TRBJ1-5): EADIYQTPRYLVIGTGKKITLECSQTMGHDKMYWYQQDPGMELHLIHYSYGVNSTEKGDLSSESTVSRIRTEHFPLTLESARPSHTSQYLCASSRDSNQPQHFGDGTRLSIL.

CDR3 residues: CASSSVVSSYEQYF. For the CDR3, the DNA is TGTGCCAGCAGCTCCGTCGTGAGCTCCTACGAGCAGTACTTC. The chain links TRBV7-2 to TRBJ2-7, with D unresolved. Germline lookup yields CDR1 SGHTA and CDR2 FQGNSA. V lost 4 bases and J lost 0, with 10 bases in between. This CDR3 is built from 14 residues.

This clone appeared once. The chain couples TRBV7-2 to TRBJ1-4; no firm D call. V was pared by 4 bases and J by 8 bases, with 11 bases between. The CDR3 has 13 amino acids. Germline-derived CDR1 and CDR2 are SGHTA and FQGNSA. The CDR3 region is CASSSRPREKLFF. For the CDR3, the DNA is TGTGCCAGCAGCTCGAGGCCCCGCGAAAAACTGTTTTTT.

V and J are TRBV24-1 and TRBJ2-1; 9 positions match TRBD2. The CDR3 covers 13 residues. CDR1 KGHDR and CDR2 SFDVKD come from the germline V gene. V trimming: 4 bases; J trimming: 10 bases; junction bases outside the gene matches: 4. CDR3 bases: TGTGCCACCAGTGAGCTAGCGGGATCCGAGCAGTTCTTC. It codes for CATSELAGSEQFF.

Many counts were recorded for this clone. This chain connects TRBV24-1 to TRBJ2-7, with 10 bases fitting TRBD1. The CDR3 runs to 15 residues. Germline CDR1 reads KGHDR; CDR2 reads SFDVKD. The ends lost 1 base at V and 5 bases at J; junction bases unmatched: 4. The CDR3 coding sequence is TGTGCCACCAGTGATTTAGGGACAGGGGACGACGAGCAGTACTTC. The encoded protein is CATSDLGTGDDEQYF.

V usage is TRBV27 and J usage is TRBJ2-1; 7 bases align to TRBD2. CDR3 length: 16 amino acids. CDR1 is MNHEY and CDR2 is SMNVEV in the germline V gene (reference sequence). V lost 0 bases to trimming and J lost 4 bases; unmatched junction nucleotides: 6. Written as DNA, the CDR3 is TGTGCCAGCAGTTTATCAGCGCGGGAGAGGTACAATGAGCAGTTCTTC. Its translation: CASSLSARERYNEQFF.

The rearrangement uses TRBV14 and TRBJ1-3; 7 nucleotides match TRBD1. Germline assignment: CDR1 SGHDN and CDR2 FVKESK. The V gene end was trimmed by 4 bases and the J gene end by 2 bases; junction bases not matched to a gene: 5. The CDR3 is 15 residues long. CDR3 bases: TGTGCCAGCAGCCTCCGACAGGGCCCTGGAAACACCATATATTTT. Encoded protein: CASSLRQGPGNTIYF.

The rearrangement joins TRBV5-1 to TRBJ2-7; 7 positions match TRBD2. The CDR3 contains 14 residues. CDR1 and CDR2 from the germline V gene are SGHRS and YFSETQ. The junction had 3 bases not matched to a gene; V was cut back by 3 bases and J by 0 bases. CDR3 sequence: CASSWEGLSYEQYF. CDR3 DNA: TGCGCCAGCAGCTGGGAGGGACTCTCCTACGAGCAGTACTTC.

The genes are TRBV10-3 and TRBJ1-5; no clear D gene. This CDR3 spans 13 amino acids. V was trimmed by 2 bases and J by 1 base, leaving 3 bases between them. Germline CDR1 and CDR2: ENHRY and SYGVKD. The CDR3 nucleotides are TGTGCCATCAGTGAGCAAAGCAATCAGCCCCAGCATTTT. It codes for CAISEQSNQPQHF.

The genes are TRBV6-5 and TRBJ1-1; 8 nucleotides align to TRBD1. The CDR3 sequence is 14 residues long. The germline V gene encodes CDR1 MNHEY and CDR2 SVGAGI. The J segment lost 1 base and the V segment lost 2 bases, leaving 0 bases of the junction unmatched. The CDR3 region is CASSYDRGNTEAFF. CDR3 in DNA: TGTGCCAGCAGTTACGACAGGGGGAACACTGAAGCTTTCTTT.

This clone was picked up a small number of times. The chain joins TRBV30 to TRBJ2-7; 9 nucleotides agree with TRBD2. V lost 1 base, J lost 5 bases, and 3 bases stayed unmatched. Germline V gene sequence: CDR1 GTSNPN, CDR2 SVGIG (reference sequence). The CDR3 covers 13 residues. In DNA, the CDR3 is TGTGCCTGGAGTGGCGGGAGGGTCGACGAGCAGTACTTC. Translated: CAWSGGRVDEQYF.

CDR3 loop: CATSDSSALNNEQFF. DNA of the CDR3: TGTGCCACCAGTGATTCTAGCGCTCTAAACAATGAGCAGTTCTTC. The gene calls are TRBV24-1 and TRBJ2-1, with D tentatively TRBD2 (6 bases). This CDR3 has 15 amino acids. Germline loops: CDR1 KGHDR, CDR2 SFDVKD. V was clipped by 2 bases and J by 5 bases, with 12 bases between them.

The CDR3 region is CASSPDRNQPQHF. Here the CDR3 DNA reads TGTGCCAGCTCACCGGACAGGAATCAGCCCCAGCATTTT. The V call is TRBV18, the J call TRBJ1-5; 7 bases match TRBD1. This CDR3 spans 13 amino acids. Trimming took 3 bases from V and 4 from J; bases not matched to a gene: 0. Germline CDR1 is KGHSH and CDR2 is LQKENI.

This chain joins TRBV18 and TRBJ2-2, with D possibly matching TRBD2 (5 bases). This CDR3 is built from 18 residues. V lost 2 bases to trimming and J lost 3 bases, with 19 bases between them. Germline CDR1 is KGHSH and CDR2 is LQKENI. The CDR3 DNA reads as TGTGCCAGCTCACCAAACCAGCGAGGGCGGTCGGACACCGGGGAGCTGTTTTTT. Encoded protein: CASSPNQRGRSDTGELFF.

Written as DNA, the CDR3 is TGCGCCAGCAGCCAAGAGATCAATACCGGGAATGAGCAGTTCTTC. This sequence encodes CASSQEINTGNEQFF. This rearrangement joins TRBV4-1 to TRBJ2-1; no firm D call. V was cut by 0 bases and J by 7 bases, with 13 bases left in between. The CDR3 consists of 15 residues. Germline V gene sequence: CDR1 MGHRA, CDR2 YSYEKL.

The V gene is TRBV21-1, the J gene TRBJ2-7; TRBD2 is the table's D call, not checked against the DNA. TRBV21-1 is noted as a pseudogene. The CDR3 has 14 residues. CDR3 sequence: CASSRLAGVNEQYF. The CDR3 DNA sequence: TGTGCCAGCAGCCGACTAGCGGGAGTTAACGAGCAGTACTTC.